A selection of T cell receptor beta chains follows, all from one sample in a study of blood T cell repertoires in COVID-19. The assay was immunoSEQ multiplex PCR, and TCRdb's table has in-frame clones only and misses some. The table shows just over 300,000 clones, with 87% occurring only once. Sequenced sample: peripheral blood. The receptors originated from a young man with active or convalescent COVID-19. The CDR3 runs from the conserved cysteine through the conserved F or W. The D gene is left open where the match is weak. Clone size is shown for a subset of rows, as once, few, many or a class of expanded clone.

TRBJ2-7 | NA | NA | TRBV6-5 | CASNFGSSAYEQYF | TGTGCCAGCAACTTCGGGTCCTCCGCCTACGAGCAGTACTTC
TRBJ1-1 | NA | NA | TRBV7-9 | CASSPAEGGRTEAFF | TGTGCCAGCAGCCCAGCGGAAGGGGGAAGGACTGAAGCTTTCTTT
TRBJ1-3 | NA | NA | TRBV4-3 | CASSQSVGQRGNTIYF | TGCGCCAGCAGCCAATCGGTTGGACAGAGGGGAAACACCATATATTTT
TRBJ1-4 | NA | once | TRBV19 | CASRTGGVWAEKLFF | TGTGCCAGTAGGACGGGAGGAGTCTGGGCTGAAAAACTGTTTTTT
TRBJ1-1 | NA | NA | TRBV6-2/TRBV6-3 | CASSPQGGAGEAFF | TGTGCCAGCAGCCCACAGGGTGGGGCTGGGGAAGCTTTCTTT
TRBJ2-3 | TRBD1 | NA | TRBV15 | CATSLGQTNTDTQYF | TGTGCCACCAGCTTGGGACAGACTAACACAGATACGCAGTATTTT
TRBJ2-7 | TRBD1 | NA | TRBV28 | CASSKGAIYEQYF | TGTGCCAGCAGTAAGGGGGCAATCTACGAGCAGTACTTC
TRBJ2-7 | TRBD1 | NA | TRBV7-9 | CASSKNRGYEQYF | TGTGCCAGCAGTAAGAACAGGGGGTACGAGCAGTACTTC
TRBJ2-1 | TRBD1 | NA | TRBV7-2 | CASSFTGGNEQFF | TGTGCCAGCAGCTTTACAGGGGGCAATGAGCAGTTCTTC
TRBJ2-2 | NA | NA | TRBV28 | CASRQTPVNTGELFF | TGTGCCAGCAGGCAAACCCCGGTTAACACCGGGGAGCTGTTTTTT
TRBJ2-5 | TRBD1 | few | TRBV19 | CASRDRGKETQYF | TGTGCCAGTAGAGACAGGGGAAAAGAGACCCAGTACTTC
TRBJ2-5 | NA | few | TRBV18 | CASSPTAGMQETQYF | TGTGCCAGCTCACCTACCGCGGGGATGCAAGAGACCCAGTACTTC
TRBJ2-2 | NA | once | TRBV20-1 | CSVSNAGELFF | TGCAGTGTTTCTAACGCCGGGGAGCTGTTTTTT
TRBJ2-5 | NA | NA | TRBV4-1 | CASSQPGQTQYF | TGCGCCAGCAGCCAACCTGGGCAGACCCAGTACTTC
TRBJ2-7 | TRBD2 | NA | TRBV5-1 | CASSLAGAQEQYF | TGCGCCAGCAGCCTAGCGGGAGCCCAAGAGCAGTACTTC
TRBJ1-5 | TRBD1 | NA | TRBV29-1 | CSVAGTGSQPQHF | TGCAGCGTGGCCGGGACAGGGAGTCAGCCCCAGCATTTT
TRBJ2-6 | TRBD2 | NA | TRBV4-1 | CASSQVLAGGQAGANVLTF | TGCGCCAGCAGCCAAGTACTAGCGGGGGGGCAAGCTGGGGCCAACGTCCTGACTTTC
TRBJ2-3 | NA | NA | TRBV9 | CASSVVGRPADTQYF | TGTGCCAGCAGCGTAGTTGGTCGCCCGGCAGATACGCAGTATTTT
TRBJ2-3 | NA | NA | TRBV7-8 | CASSPNLMVAGITDTQYF | TGTGCCAGCAGCCCGAATTTAATGGTGGCAGGGATCACAGATACGCAGTATTTT
TRBJ1-3 | NA | once | TRBV3-1/TRBV3-2 | CASSHAPTRGTIYF | TGTGCCAGCAGCCACGCCCCGACTCGGGGCACCATATATTTT
TRBJ1-5 | NA | NA | TRBV7-8 | CASSLDRAYQPQHF | TGTGCCAGCAGCTTAGACAGGGCGTATCAGCCCCAGCATTTT
TRBJ1-1 | NA | few | TRBV3-1/TRBV3-2 | CASSQGQNTEAFF | TGTGCCAGCAGCCAAGGACAGAACACTGAAGCTTTCTTT
TRBJ2-5 | TRBD1 | NA | TRBV18 | CASSLRDRLQETQYF | TGTGCCAGCTCACTCCGGGACAGACTACAAGAGACCCAGTACTTC
TRBJ1-1 | NA | NA | TRBV14 | CASSQVAGGTEAFF | TGTGCCAGCAGCCAAGTTGCCGGGGGCACTGAAGCTTTCTTT
TRBJ2-1 | TRBD2 | NA | TRBV7-3 | CASSPRGPGLAGGPSNEQFF | TGTGCCAGCAGCCCCCGGGGACCGGGACTAGCGGGAGGGCCTTCGAATGAGCAGTTCTTC
TRBJ2-5 | NA | NA | TRBV24-1 | CATSDPTPGVETQYF | TGTGCCACCAGTGATCCCACGCCGGGGGTGGAGACCCAGTACTTC
TRBJ2-5 | TRBD2 | NA | TRBV6-5 | CASSYERGEFETQYF | TGTGCCAGCAGTTACGAGCGGGGGGAGTTTGAGACCCAGTACTTC
TRBJ1-2 | NA | NA | TRBV12-3/TRBV12-4 | CASMRPGSRGYTF | TGTGCCAGCATGAGGCCAGGGTCGCGTGGCTACACCTTC
TRBJ2-7 | NA | NA | TRBV4-1 | CASSQGTGRIDYEQYF | TGCGCCAGCAGCCAAGGAACAGGGCGGATTGACTACGAGCAGTACTTC
TRBJ1-1 | NA | NA | TRBV18 | CASSPGGGVSDTEAFF | TGTGCCAGCTCACCAGGGGGAGGGGTATCGGACACTGAAGCTTTCTTT
TRBJ1-2 | NA | NA | TRBV11-2 | CASSRGEGFNYGYTF | TGTGCCAGCAGCCGGGGGGAGGGGTTTAACTATGGCTACACCTTC
TRBJ2-5 | TRBD2 | NA | TRBV6-5 | CASSYLTSGETQYF | TGTGCCAGCAGTTATCTCACTAGCGGAGAGACCCAGTACTTC
TRBJ2-3 | TRBD1 | NA | TRBV28 | CASSTRQGSFSTDTQYF | TGTGCCAGCAGTACGAGACAGGGTTCGTTCAGTACAGATACGCAGTATTTT
TRBJ2-7 | TRBD1 | NA | TRBV5-1 | CASSLVDRVGEQYF | TGCGCCAGCAGCTTGGTGGACAGGGTGGGCGAGCAGTACTTC
TRBJ1-1 | NA | NA | TRBV19 | CASRLDRLNTEAFF | TGTGCCAGTAGGTTGGACAGATTGAACACTGAAGCTTTCTTT
TRBJ2-1 | NA | NA | TRBV24-1 | CATSDPQAEQFF | TGTGCCACCAGTGACCCGCAGGCTGAGCAGTTCTTC
TRBJ2-1 | NA | NA | TRBV11-3 | CASSLRGYNEQFF | TGTGCCAGCAGCTTACGGGGTTACAATGAGCAGTTCTTC